The clone carrying this TCR beta chain has only a few counts. The CDR3 sequence is 14 residues long. CDR1 is LNHDA and CDR2 is SQIVND in the germline V gene (reference sequence). V lost 5 bases to trimming and J lost 4 bases; unmatched junction nucleotides: 4. Profiling relied on immunoSEQ multiplex PCR, and the TCRdb table lists in-frame clones only, not all of them. The sample lists 95,000 to 110,000 clones, approximately 88% occurring once. The record originates from a study of blood T cell repertoires in COVID-19. Study summary: From the United States, Italy and Spain came samples of acute and convalescent COVID-19.

The chain links TRBV19 to TRBJ1-4; 7 positions agree with TRBD1. The receptor was derived from a man between 35 and 55 years old with active or convalescent COVID-19. The sample taken for sequencing was peripheral blood. CDR3 nucleotides: TGTGCCAGTAGTCGGGACAGCTTTAATGAAAAACTGTTTTTT. Residues: CASSRDSFNEKLFF.